One and the same sample provided the 18 T cell receptor beta chains below, sequenced in a study of T-cell memory formation after mild COVID-19. TCRdb analysed the 5' RACE reads with MiXCR anew, one entry per CDR3 protein. The sample lists 300,000 to 400,000 distinct CDR3 sequences, 25% to 30% seen once, with 13% in the top ten. Sequenced sample: PBMCs or a T cell subset sorted from them (not recorded which). Receptor source: an adult woman who had mild COVID-19 (a few samples of this study predate the infection). Cell type and time point are not known.

In its sample, this clonotype was seen a few times. The chain is built from TRBV15 and TRBJ2-7, with D perhaps given as TRBD1 or TRBD2 (6 bases each). The germline CDR1 and CDR2 sequences are LNHNV and YYDKDF (reference sequence). The CDR3 is 14 residues long. The germline V and J ends were trimmed by 1 base and 5 bases, with 12 bases remaining between them. In DNA form, the CDR3 reads TGTGCCACCAGCAGAGGGGGGGCGCGCGACGAGCAGTACTTC. As protein: CATSRGGARDEQYF.

The chain links TRBV20-1 to TRBJ2-2, with 11 bases aligning to TRBD2. The CDR3 totals 18 residues. J lost 7 bases, V lost 3 bases, and 16 bases had no gene match. Germline lookup yields CDR1 DFQATT and CDR2 SNEGSKA (reference sequence). The CDR3 region is CSASAGMASGRQGGELFF. CDR3 nucleotides: TGCAGTGCTAGCGCCGGAATGGCTAGCGGGAGGCAAGGCGGGGAGCTGTTTTTT.

This clonotype came up once. The chain combines TRBV7-8 with TRBJ1-5; a possible D gene is TRBD1 (6 bases). V lost 3 bases and J 7 bases, leaving 16 bases between the germline ends. The CDR3 extends over 15 amino acids. The germline gives CDR1 SGHVS, CDR2 FQNEAQ. Here the CDR3 DNA reads TGTGCCAGCAGCTTTTCGTACAGGGAGGGCCAGCCCCAGCATTTT. Translated, it gives CASSFSYREGQPQHF.

This clonotype was seen a handful of times. The J gene is TRBJ1-4, the V gene TRBV29-1; D call uncertain. V gave up 6 bases and J gave up 5 bases, with 7 bases separating them. The CDR3 spans 11 residues. Germline assignment: CDR1 SQVTM and CDR2 ANQGSEA. CDR3 DNA: TGCAGCGTGGTGAGAAATGAAAAACTGTTTTTT. Translated, it gives CSVVRNEKLFF. Full variable domain (rest looked up from reference TRBV29-1 and TRBJ1-4): SAVISQKPSRDICQRGTSLTIQCQVDSQVTMMFWYRQQPGQSLTLIATANQGSEATYESGFVIDKFPISRPNLTFSTLTVSNMSPEDSSIYLCSVVRNEKLFFGSGTQLSVL.

In this sample, this clonotype turned up a few times. The V call is TRBV11-2, the J call TRBJ2-1; TRBD2 matches at 13 bases. Germline V lookup: CDR1 SGHAT, CDR2 FQNNGV. With 5 bases clipped from V and 4 bases from J, the junction kept 5 bases outside the gene matches. The CDR3 runs to 16 residues. The CDR3 DNA reads as TGTGCCAGCAGCGGACTAGCGGGGGACAAATACAATGAGCAGTTCTTC. It specifies CASSGLAGDKYNEQFF.

This clonotype was detected many times. For the CDR3, the DNA is TGTGCCAGCAGTGATCTAGCGGGGGGATTCACAGATACGCAGTATTTT. Encoded protein: CASSDLAGGFTDTQYF. The chain uses TRBV6-4 and TRBJ2-3, with 11 bases fitting TRBD2. V trimming: 3 bases; J trimming: 2 bases; junction bases outside the gene matches: 4. CDR3 length: 16 amino acids. Germline assignment: CDR1 MRHNA and CDR2 SNTAGT.

This clonotype was counted only a few times. The chain uses TRBV30 and TRBJ1-2, with D uncertain. Germline-derived CDR1 and CDR2 are GTSNPN and SVGIG (reference sequence). With 0 bases removed from V and 3 bases from J, the gap between germline ends came to 8 bases. This CDR3 spans 13 amino acids. CDR3 amino acids: CAWSVQPYYGYTF. The CDR3 nucleotides are TGTGCCTGGAGTGTACAGCCCTACTATGGCTACACCTTC.

J is TRBJ1-1 and V is TRBV11-1; D remains ambiguous. The length of the CDR3 is 13 residues. The germline V gene encodes CDR1 SGHAT and CDR2 FQDESV (reference sequence). V was pared by 4 bases and J by 3 bases, with 9 bases between. CDR3 coding DNA: TGTGCCAGCAGCTCAATACTCGACACTGAAGCTTTCTTT. Its translation: CASSSILDTEAFF. Full variable domain (rest looked up from reference TRBV11-1 and TRBJ1-1): EAEVAQSPRYKITEKSQAVAFWCDPISGHATLYWYRQILGQGPELLVQFQDESVVDDSQLPKDRFSAERLKGVDSTLKIQPAELGDSAMYLCASSSILDTEAFFGQGTRLTVV.

V gene TRBV2 combines with J gene TRBJ2-3; 9 bases map to TRBD2. CDR1 is SNHLY, CDR2 FYNNEI, per germline. The CDR3 has 14 residues. V shed 3 bases and J 6 bases; nucleotides not matched to a gene: 4. The CDR3 sequence: CASSDFLAGDTQYF. The CDR3 DNA sequence: TGTGCCAGCAGTGACTTTCTAGCGGGGGATACGCAGTATTTT.

This clonotype appeared a single time. This chain joins TRBV25-1 and TRBJ2-7; 10 nucleotides match TRBD1. Per the germline V gene, CDR1 is MGHDK and CDR2 is SYGVNS. This CDR3 spans 16 amino acids. V was pared by 8 bases and J by 3 bases, with 13 bases of the junction left unmatched. CDR3 DNA: TGTGCCAGCGAGGGACAGGGGCGACTGACTAGCTACGAGCAGTACTTC. It translates to CASEGQGRLTSYEQYF.

This chain uses TRBV5-1 with TRBJ1-1; D is unclear. Germline V lookup: CDR1 SGHRS, CDR2 YFSETQ. The germline V and J ends were trimmed by 4 bases and 1 base, with 11 bases remaining between them. This CDR3 has 14 amino acids. The CDR3 sequence is CASSLTTWNTEAFF. In DNA form, the CDR3 reads TGCGCCAGCAGCCTCACCACATGGAACACTGAAGCTTTCTTT.

V usage is TRBV18 and J usage is TRBJ2-5; the match to TRBD1 covers 11 bases. Germline assignment: CDR1 KGHSH and CDR2 LQKENI. The CDR3 is made up of 14 amino acids. Trimming removed 4 bases from V and 4 bases from J; junction bases left unmatched: 2. CDR3: CASSRTGGTETQYF. The CDR3 DNA follows: TGTGCCAGCTCACGGACAGGGGGCACAGAGACCCAGTACTTC.

The rearrangement links TRBV20-1 to TRBJ2-3, with D perhaps TRBD1 (6 bases). CDR1 is DFQATT and CDR2 is SNEGSKA in the germline V gene (reference sequence). There are 16 residues in the CDR3. The V end was cut by 6 bases, the J end by 4 bases, with 23 bases between. CDR3 nucleotide sequence: TGCAGTGCCCGACCCGGGAACAGGGAGTTCGCAGATACGCAGTATTTT. This sequence encodes CSARPGNREFADTQYF.

The table lists this clonotype with a few counts. The CDR3 loop is CASSLAGARETQYF. The CDR3, as DNA: TGTGCCAGCAGCTTAGCCGGGGCGCGGGAGACCCAGTACTTC. The rearrangement links TRBV7-2 to TRBJ2-5; D assignment may be TRBD1 or TRBD2 (5 bases each). V dropped 0 bases and J dropped 5 bases, with 10 bases sitting between them. Germline V gene data show CDR1 as SGHTA and CDR2 as FQGNSA. The CDR3 totals 14 residues.

CDR3 coding DNA: TGTGCCAGCAGTGAAGGACTAGCGGTCACAGATACGCAGTATTTT. Amino acids: CASSEGLAVTDTQYF. The rearrangement links TRBV6-4 to TRBJ2-3; 10 bases fit TRBD2. The CDR3 is made up of 15 amino acids. The V and J ends lost 3 bases and 2 bases, in that order; junction bases with no gene match: 2. Germline V CDR1 and CDR2: MRHNA, SNTAGT.

J is TRBJ2-2 and V is TRBV11-1, with TRBD2 identical over 14 bases. This CDR3 has 18 amino acids. Trimming removed 5 bases from V and 4 bases from J; junction bases left unmatched: 9. Germline assignment: CDR1 SGHAT and CDR2 FQDESV (reference sequence). The chain's CDR3 is CASSLHPTSGRATGELFF. In DNA form, the CDR3 reads TGTGCCAGCAGCCTCCACCCGACTAGCGGGAGGGCCACCGGGGAGCTGTTTTTT.

V is TRBV12-3 or TRBV12-4 and J is TRBJ2-2; no definite D call. V lost 5 bases, J lost 7 bases, and 14 bases lay in between. This CDR3 is built from 14 residues. Here the CDR3 reads CASSQRSSGGELFF. The DNA of the CDR3 is TGTGCCAGCAGTCAAAGATCCTCGGGCGGGGAGCTGTTTTTT.

A few counts support this clonotype. V usage is TRBV7-9 and J usage is TRBJ2-4, with a weak D call TRBD1 (5 bases). Trimming stripped 0 bases from V and 8 bases from J, with 8 bases between. The CDR3 spans 13 residues. Germline CDR1 SEHNR, CDR2 FQNEAQ (reference sequence). The CDR3 is CASSLAQQDIQYF. CDR3 DNA: TGTGCCAGCAGCTTAGCGCAACAGGACATTCAGTACTTC.